This is a list of T cell receptor beta chains from one sample in a study of cytomegalovirus exposure and HLA in healthy donors. Sequencing used immunoSEQ multiplex PCR; TCRdb keeps in-frame clones, though not all of them. Of some 150,000 clones in the sample, around 82% are singletons; the top ten hold over 5%. Sequenced input: PBMCs. Every receptor here comes from a woman aged 40 to 49 in good health and CMV-seropositive. Both conserved end residues are trimmed from each CDR3. Clone size is stated in some rows and not others, as once, few, many or a class when expanded.

>.|TRBV6-1|TRBJ1-2
ASSVLDKSGYGYT
>.|TRBV4-1|TRBJ2-7
ASSQAQPGIYEQY
>.|TRBV6-1|TRBJ2-7
ASSELTSGIPYEQY
>.|TRBV28|TRBJ2-7
ATRPTGGASYEQY
>.|TRBV25-1|TRBJ2-5
ASSEGGGETQY
>.|TRBV5-1|TRBJ1-1
ASNDKVNTEAF
>.|TRBV5-8|TRBJ1-1
ASSFGGAGTEAF
>.|TRBV5-1|TRBJ2-5
ASSLGSDRGLETQY
>.|TRBV7-9|TRBJ2-1
ASIDRGGPGGNEQF
>few|TRBV19|TRBJ2-1
ASSMVAGGLNEQF
>.|TRBV11-2|TRBJ2-7
ASSPMDRAAYEQY
>.|TRBV19|TRBJ2-3
ASSIAGGRDTQY
>.|TRBV9|TRBJ2-7
ASSGSGRPGQY
>.|TRBV28|TRBJ2-1
ASSLSTNPTSGSSYNEQF
>once|TRBV28|TRBJ2-1
ASRLDRVHEQF
>.|TRBV6-1|TRBJ2-3
ASSDDLGATDTQY
>.|TRBV5-1|TRBJ2-2
ASSSGTGIPGELF
>.|TRBV27|TRBJ1-2
ASSFLAGTGLSNYGYT
>.|TRBV9|TRBJ2-2
ASNLAGGAGELF
>.|TRBV19|TRBJ1-4
ASSAWTGWSEKLF
>.|TRBV30|TRBJ2-1
AWSLDSGKINEQF
>.|TRBV30|TRBJ2-7
VWGTSGGEQY
>.|TRBV27|TRBJ1-5
ASRPRGSYSNQPQH